This T cell receptor (beta chain) was retrieved from a study of T cell responses to AZD1222 COVID-19 vaccine. Study-wide findings and caveats: It should be noted that donors were predominantly white British and more often female, and clonal diversity was possibly underestimated. Regions left unmutated in variants are reportedly the target of nearly half of spike-specific TCRs. Rises in breadth and depth of Spike-specific TCRs came after two AZD1222 doses.

Second-dose intervals of approximately 4 or approximately 12 weeks were pooled. The CDR3 is 16 residues long. Concerning this clone itself: Antigen: not known.

Some clones are missing from TCRdb's copy, which holds only in-frame ones; the method was immunoSEQ multiplex PCR. Of approximately 170,000 clones in the sample, 80% to 90% were seen once. The source of this sequence is an adult who received the AZD1222 COVID-19 vaccine. The rearrangement uses TRBV21-1 and TRBJ2-6; the table's D call TRBD1 went unverified against the DNA. TRBV21-1 is termed a pseudogene. The sample here was peripheral blood, taken 28 days after the second AZD1222 dose. The CDR3 DNA reads as TGTGCCAGCAGCTCCAAAGGGGCGCACGGGGCCAACGTCCTGACTTTC. Protein: CASSSKGAHGANVLTF.